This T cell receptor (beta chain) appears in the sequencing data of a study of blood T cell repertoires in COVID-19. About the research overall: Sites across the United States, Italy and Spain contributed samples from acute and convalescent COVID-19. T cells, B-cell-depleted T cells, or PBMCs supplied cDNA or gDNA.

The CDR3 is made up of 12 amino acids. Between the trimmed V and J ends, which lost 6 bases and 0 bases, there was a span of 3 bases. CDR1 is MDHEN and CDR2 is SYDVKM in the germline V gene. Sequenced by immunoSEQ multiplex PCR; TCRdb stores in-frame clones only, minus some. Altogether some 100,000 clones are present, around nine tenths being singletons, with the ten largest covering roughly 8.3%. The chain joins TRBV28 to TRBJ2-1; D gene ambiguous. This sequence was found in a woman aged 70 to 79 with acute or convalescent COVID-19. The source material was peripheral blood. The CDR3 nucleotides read TGTGCCAGCAGGAGCTCCTACAATGAGCAGTTCTTC. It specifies CASRSSYNEQFF.